The next 2 T cell receptor beta chains were all read from a single sample in a study of Ad26.COV2.S vaccination and SARS-CoV-2 variants. Regarding treatment: around 19 received Ad26.COV2.S at low or high dose, single or two shots; 5 received placebo; per-sample allocation not given. Specimen acquisition occurred on day 63 following the initial vaccine or placebo injection. The protocol was immunoSEQ multiplex PCR, while the TCRdb copy is restricted to in-frame clones and leaves out a portion. The sample holds about 260,000 clones, around 88% seen once. Sequencing was performed on peripheral blood, taken in a trial of Ad26.COV2.S vaccine versus placebo. The receptors derive from a person between 18 and 60 years old who received the Ad26.COV2.S COVID-19 vaccine or a placebo.

Note on this clone: The same CDR3 is also encoded by other DNA sequences in this sample. The chain has TRBV6-1 and TRBJ1-1; D gene unclear. Trimming removed 1 base at V and 1 base at J, with 7 bases between. Germline CDR1 reads MNHNS; CDR2 reads SASEGT. This CDR3 contains 14 residues. The DNA of the CDR3 is TGTGCCAGCAGTGAAGGTGGGAAGAACACTGAAGCTTTCTTT. The encoded protein is CASSEGGKNTEAFF.

The chain combines TRBV5-1 with TRBJ2-3, with D unresolved. This CDR3 region has 14 residues. Germline V lookup: CDR1 SGHRS, CDR2 YFSETQ. V gave up 4 bases and J gave up 4 bases, with 13 bases separating them. The DNA of the CDR3 is TGCGCCAGCAGCGACCCAACTTGGCCAGATACGCAGTATTTT. This gives the protein CASSDPTWPDTQYF.